This T cell receptor (beta chain) was obtained from a study of early T cells in non-severe SARS-CoV-2 infection. Individual cDNA molecules were tagged with unique molecular identifiers. TCRdb ran MiXCR on the 5' RACE reads and lists one entry per CDR3 protein. The table shows 40,000 to 55,000 distinct CDR3 sequences, with around 7.7% occurring only once. The V end was cut by 3 bases, the J end by 5 bases, with 10 bases between. This CDR3 has 13 residues. This clonotype was picked up a small number of times. The V and J genes are TRBV12-3 or TRBV12-4 and TRBJ1-1; D is ambiguous. This sequence originates from an adult who was a healthcare worker with PCR-confirmed SARS-CoV-2 infection or an uninfected control (not recorded which). The sample consisted of whole blood. The CDR3 loop is CASSFGGKTEAFF. The CDR3 DNA is TGTGCCAGCAGTTTTGGAGGGAAGACTGAAGCTTTCTTT.